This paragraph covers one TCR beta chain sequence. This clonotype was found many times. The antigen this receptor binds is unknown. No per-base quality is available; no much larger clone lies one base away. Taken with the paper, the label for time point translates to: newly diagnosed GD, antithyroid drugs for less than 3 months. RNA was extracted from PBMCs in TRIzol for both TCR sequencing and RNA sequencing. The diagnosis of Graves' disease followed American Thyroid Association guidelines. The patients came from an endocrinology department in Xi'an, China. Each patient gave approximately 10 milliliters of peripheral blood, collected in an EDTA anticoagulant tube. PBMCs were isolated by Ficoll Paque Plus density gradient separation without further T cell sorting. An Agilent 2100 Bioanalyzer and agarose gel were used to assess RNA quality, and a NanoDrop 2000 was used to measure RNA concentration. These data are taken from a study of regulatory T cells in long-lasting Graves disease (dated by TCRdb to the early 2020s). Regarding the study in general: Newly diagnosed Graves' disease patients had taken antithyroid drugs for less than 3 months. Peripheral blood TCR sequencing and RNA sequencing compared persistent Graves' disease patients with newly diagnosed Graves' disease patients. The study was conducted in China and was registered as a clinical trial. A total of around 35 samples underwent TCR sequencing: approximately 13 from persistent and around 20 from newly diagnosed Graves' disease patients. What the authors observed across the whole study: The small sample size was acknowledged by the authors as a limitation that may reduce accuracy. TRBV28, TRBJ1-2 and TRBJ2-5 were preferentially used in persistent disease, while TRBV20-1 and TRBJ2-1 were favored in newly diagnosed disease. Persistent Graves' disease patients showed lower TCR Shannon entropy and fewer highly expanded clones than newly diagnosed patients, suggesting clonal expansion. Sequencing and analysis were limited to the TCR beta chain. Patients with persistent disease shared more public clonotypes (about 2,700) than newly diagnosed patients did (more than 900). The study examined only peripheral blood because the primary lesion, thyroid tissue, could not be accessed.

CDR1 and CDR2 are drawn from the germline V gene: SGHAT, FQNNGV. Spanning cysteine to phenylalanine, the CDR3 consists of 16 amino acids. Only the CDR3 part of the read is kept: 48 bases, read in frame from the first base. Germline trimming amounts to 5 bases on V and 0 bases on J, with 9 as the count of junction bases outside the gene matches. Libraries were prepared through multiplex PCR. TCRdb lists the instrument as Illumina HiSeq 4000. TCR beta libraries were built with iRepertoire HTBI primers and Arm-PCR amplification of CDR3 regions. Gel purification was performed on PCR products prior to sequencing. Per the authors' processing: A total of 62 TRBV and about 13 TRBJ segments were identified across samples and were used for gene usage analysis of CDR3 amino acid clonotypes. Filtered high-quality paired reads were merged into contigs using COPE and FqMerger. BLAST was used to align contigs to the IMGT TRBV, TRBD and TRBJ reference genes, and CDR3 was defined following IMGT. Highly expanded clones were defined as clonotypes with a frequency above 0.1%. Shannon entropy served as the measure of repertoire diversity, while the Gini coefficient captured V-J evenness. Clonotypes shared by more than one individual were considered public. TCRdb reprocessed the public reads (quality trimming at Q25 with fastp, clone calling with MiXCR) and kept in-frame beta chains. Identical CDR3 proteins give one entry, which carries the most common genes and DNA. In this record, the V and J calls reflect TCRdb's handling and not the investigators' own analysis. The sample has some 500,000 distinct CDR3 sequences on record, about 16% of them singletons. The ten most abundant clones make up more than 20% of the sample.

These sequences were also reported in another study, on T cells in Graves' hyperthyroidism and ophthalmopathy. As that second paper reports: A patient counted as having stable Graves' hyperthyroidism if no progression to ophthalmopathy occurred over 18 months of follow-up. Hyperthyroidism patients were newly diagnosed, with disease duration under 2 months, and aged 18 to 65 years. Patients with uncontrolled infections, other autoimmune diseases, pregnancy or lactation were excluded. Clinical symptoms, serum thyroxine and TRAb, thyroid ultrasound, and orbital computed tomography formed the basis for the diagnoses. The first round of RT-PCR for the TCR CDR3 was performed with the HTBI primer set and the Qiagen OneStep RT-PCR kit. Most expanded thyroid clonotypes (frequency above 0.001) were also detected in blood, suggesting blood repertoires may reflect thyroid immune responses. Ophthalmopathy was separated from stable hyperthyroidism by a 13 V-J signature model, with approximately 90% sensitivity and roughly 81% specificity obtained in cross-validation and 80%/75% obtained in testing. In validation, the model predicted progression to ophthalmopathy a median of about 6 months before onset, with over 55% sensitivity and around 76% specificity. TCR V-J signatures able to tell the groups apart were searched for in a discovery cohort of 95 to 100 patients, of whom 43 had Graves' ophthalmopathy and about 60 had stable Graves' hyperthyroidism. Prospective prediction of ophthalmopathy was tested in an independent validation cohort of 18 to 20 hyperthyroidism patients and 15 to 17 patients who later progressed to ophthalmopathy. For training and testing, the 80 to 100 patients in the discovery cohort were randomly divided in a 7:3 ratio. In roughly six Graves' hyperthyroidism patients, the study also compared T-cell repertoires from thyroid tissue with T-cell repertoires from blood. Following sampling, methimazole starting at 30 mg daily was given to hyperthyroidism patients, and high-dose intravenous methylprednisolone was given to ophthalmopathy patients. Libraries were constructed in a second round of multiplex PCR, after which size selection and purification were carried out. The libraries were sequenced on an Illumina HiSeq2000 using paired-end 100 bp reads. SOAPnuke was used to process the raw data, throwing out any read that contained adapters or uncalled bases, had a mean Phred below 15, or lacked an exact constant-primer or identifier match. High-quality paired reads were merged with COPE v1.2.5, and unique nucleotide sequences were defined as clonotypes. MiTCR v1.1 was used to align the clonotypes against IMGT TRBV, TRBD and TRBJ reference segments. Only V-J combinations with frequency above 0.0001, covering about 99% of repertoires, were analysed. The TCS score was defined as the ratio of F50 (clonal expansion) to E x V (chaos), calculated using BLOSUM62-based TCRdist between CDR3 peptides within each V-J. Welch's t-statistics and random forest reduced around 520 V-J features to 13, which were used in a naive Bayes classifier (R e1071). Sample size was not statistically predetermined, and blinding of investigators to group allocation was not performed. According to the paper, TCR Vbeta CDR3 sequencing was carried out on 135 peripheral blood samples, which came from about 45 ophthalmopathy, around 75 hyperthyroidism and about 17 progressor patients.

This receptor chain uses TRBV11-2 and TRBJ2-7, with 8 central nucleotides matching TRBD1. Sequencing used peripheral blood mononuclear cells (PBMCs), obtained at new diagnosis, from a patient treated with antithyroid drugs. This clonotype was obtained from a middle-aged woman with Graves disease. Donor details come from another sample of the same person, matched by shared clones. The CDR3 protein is CASSRSPGGLSYEQYF. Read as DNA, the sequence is TGTGCCAGCAGCAGGTCCCCAGGGGGCCTCTCCTACGAGCAGTACTTC.